The present entry profiles one T cell receptor beta chain with its context. Its antigen remains unidentified. No much larger clone exists at a distance of one base, and base qualities are not known. The CDR3 goes from the cysteine to the phenylalanine over 13 residues. The kept DNA is CDR3 alone, 39 bases in frame from the first base. V is clipped by 7 bases and J by 3 bases, and the sequence between their germline boundaries is 15 bases long. Taken from the germline V gene, the CDR1 and CDR2 loops are SQVTM and ANQGSEA. Library preparation used the immunoSEQ multiplex PCR assay. Adaptive Biotechnologies performed TCRbeta CDR3 sequencing at survey depth and reported CDR3 sequences, V/J genes, productive frequency, and template counts. Amplification of TCR beta CDR3 regions was performed from genomic DNA rather than from RNA. In the original analysis: Jensen-Shannon divergence was used to quantify pairwise repertoire overlap between tissues, with a value of 1 meaning complete divergence and a value of 0 meaning identical repertoires. Based on pairwise JSD values, tissues were grouped by single-linkage agglomerative hierarchical clustering, and the results were shown as dendrograms. GLIPH2 was run on all patient samples with simulation_depth 1000, kmer_min_depth 3 and cdr3_length_cutoff 8, and groups with more than two unique CDR3s were retained. A standardized tissue-overlap score was calculated by extrapolating Jaccard GLIPH-group overlap across patients to a standard repertoire size of 1000 clones. Associations of diversity with clinical or experimental variables used linear mixed-effect models with tissue fixed effects and individual random effects. TCRdb re-hosts the immuneACCESS table, in-frame sequences only. Its copies lack some clones; in the studies checked, an unresolved V gene accounts for under half of them, and the cause for the rest is not known. V and J calls and clone size are given by that table; D and trimming were obtained from the DNA. Here the sample has 25,000 to 35,000 clones; roughly 85% occur a single time. In total, the top ten clones hold more than 3% of the sample.

This sample's time point label indicates: recipient (host-origin) PBMCs collected before allo-HCT. This record comes from a study of tissue T cells after allogeneic stem cell transplantation (dated by TCRdb to 2021 to 2024). A note on the overall study: Over five adult allo-HCT recipients with steroid-refractory GVHD were prospectively enrolled in a research-autopsy study over a roughly three-year period. In viably preserved blood and marrow, CD3+ T cells were flow-sorted if cell numbers allowed, whereas smaller samples went directly to DNA extraction. TCR beta repertoires were profiled across many tissues obtained from research autopsies of patients with and without GVHD, as well as in mouse models of GVHD. Every GVHD patient had gastrointestinal GVHD and was given several lines of GVHD-directed therapy, and about five of the GVHD patients also had skin involvement. The human arm was conducted as a prospective observational study, and neither blinding nor randomization was performed. Pre-transplant PBMCs were of recipient origin and were available from about 5 GVHD patients. Every GVHD patient got a graft from a donor, with a handful of grafts unmodified and three CD34-selected to deplete T cells. The investigation overall reported the following: Few T cell clones were found to be shared across patients, but shared repertoire signatures across patients were revealed in a tissue-specific fashion by motif-based clustering. Within patients, how anatomically similar tissues were was a major factor shaping TCR repertoire composition, regardless of disease or transplant status. Blood and spleen T cells captured only a limited portion of the TCR repertoire detected in tissues, in both patients and mice. The study did not establish which tissue TCRs were alloreactive or antigen-specific, and some clones may have been host cells that persisted. A small and clinically heterogeneous patient cohort was studied, and sampling depth was acknowledged as a limitation.

The sample here was blood, taken before transplantation. The source of this sequence is a woman aged 18-49 years who later had graft-versus-host disease after an allogeneic stem cell transplant. The chain employs TRBV29-1 and TRBJ1-1; no D gene call is confident. The encoded CDR3 is CSAGVLADTEAFF. The base sequence is TGCAGCGCCGGTGTTCTGGCGGACACTGAAGCTTTCTTT.